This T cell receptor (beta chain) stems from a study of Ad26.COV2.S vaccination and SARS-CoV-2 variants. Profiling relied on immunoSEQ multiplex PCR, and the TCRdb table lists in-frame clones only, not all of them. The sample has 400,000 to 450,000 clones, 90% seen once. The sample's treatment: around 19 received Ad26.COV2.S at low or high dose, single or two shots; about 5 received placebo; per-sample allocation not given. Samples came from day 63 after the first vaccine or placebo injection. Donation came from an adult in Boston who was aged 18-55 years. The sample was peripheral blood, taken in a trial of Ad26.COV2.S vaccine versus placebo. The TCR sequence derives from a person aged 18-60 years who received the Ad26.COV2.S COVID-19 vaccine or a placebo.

The CDR3 DNA follows: TGTGCCTGGAGTCTATCGGCCGGGGAGCTGTTTTTT. Amino acid sequence: CAWSLSAGELFF. The chain has TRBV30 and TRBJ2-2; D call uncertain. Trimming left V 2 bases short and J 6 bases short, with 7 bases between. The CDR3 contains 12 residues. Germline lookup yields CDR1 GTSNPN and CDR2 SVGIG (reference sequence).